This T cell receptor (beta chain) was identified in a study of cytomegalovirus exposure and HLA in healthy donors. Study-level findings and limits: Most TCR sequences were rare, but some public TCRs occurred in many donors. The authors later linked a missense DCLRE1C variant to TCR beta V- and J-gene trimming. There were some V segments, including TRBV6-2 and TRBV6-3, excluded as indistinguishable.

The primer mix had 60 Vbeta and 13 Jbeta primers. The method was immunoSEQ multiplex PCR; TCRdb's version includes in-frame clones alone and lacks a portion of them. The sample includes over 45,000 clones, approximately 83% seen only once; the top ten take around 4.7%. Germline loops: CDR1 SGHTA, CDR2 FQGNSA. V was clipped by 6 bases and J by 7 bases; unmatched bases: 17. The CDR3 sequence is 16 residues long. About this clone: Its target is unknown.

This TCR was recovered from a man aged 25-45 years in good health and CMV-seronegative. Source material: PBMCs. This sequence joins TRBV7-2 and TRBJ2-5, with TRBD2 identical over 7 bases. Written as DNA, the CDR3 is TGTGCCAGCAGTTCCCCCGGGGGAGGGATGCCCAGGACCCAGTACTTC. Its translation is CASSSPGGGMPRTQYF.